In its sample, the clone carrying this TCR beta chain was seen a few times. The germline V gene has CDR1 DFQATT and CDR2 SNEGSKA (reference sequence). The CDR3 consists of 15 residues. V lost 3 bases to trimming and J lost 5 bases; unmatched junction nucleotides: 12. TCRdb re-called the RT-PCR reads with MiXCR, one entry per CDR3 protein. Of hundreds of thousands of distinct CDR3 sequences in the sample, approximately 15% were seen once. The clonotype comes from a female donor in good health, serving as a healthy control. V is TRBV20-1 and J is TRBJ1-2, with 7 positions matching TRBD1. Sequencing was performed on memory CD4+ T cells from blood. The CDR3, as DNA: TGCAGTGCTAGTCCAAAACAGGGGTATGGGTATGGCTACACCTTC. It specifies CSASPKQGYGYGYTF.